A selection of T cell receptor beta chains follows, all from one sample in a study of T cells after yellow fever vaccination. Each CDR3 protein gets one entry after TCRdb re-called the 5' RACE reads with MiXCR. The sample lists around 550,000 distinct CDR3 sequences; less than 20% were seen once. The sample consisted of PBMCs, taken 15 days after the yellow fever booster vaccination. Source of these receptors: a man in his thirties or forties who received the YFV17D yellow fever vaccine. CDR3s include the opening cysteine and the closing phenylalanine or tryptophan. D genes are given only for firm matches. Only some rows state a clone size, as once, few, many or a class for expanded clones.

>TRBJ2-5|TRBV27|TRBD1|few
CASSSRGWLETQYF
TGTGCCAGCAGCTCCAGGGGGTGGTTGGAGACCCAGTACTTC
>TRBJ2-7|TRBV7-8|.|many
CASSQEVGQREVYF
TGTGCCAGCAGCCAAGAGGTTGGTCAGAGAGAAGTCTACTTC
>TRBJ2-5|TRBV20-1|.|few
CSARKEETQYF
TGCAGTGCTAGAAAGGAAGAGACCCAGTACTTC
>TRBJ2-7|TRBV20-1|TRBD1|.
CSAGTGGSYEQYF
TGCAGTGCTGGGACAGGGGGTTCCTACGAGCAGTACTTC
>TRBJ2-7|TRBV15|.|.
CATSRDGLSLREQYF
TGTGCCACCAGCAGAGATGGACTTTCCCTCCGCGAGCAGTACTTC
>TRBJ2-5|TRBV19|.|few
CASSMSETQYF
TGTGCCAGTAGTATGAGTGAGACCCAGTACTTC
>TRBJ2-7|TRBV5-1|TRBD2|.
CASSFSRTSGSSYEQYF
TGCGCCAGCAGCTTTTCTAGAACTAGCGGGAGCTCCTACGAGCAGTACTTC
>TRBJ1-5|TRBV20-1|TRBD1|few
CSATGTGVSSNQPQHF
TGCAGTGCAACCGGGACAGGGGTCTCAAGCAATCAGCCCCAGCATTTT
>TRBJ2-7|TRBV20-1|.|few
CSARDVGEPYEQYF
TGCAGTGCTAGAGATGTGGGGGAACCCTACGAGCAGTACTTC
>TRBJ2-7|TRBV5-1|TRBD1|.
CASSLGTEFAYEQYF
TGCGCCAGCAGCTTAGGGACAGAATTCGCCTACGAGCAGTACTTC
>TRBJ2-5|TRBV6-5|TRBD2|.
CASSHLRKAGSQETQYF
TGTGCCAGCAGCCACCTACGCAAAGCGGGGAGCCAAGAGACCCAGTACTTC
>TRBJ2-7|TRBV3-1|TRBD2|.
CASSPGGGTGLAGYEQYF
TGTGCCAGCAGCCCTGGGGGGGGCACGGGACTAGCGGGATACGAGCAGTACTTC
>TRBJ2-7|TRBV20-1|TRBD2|.
CSARGLAGVHEQYF
TGCAGTGCTAGAGGACTAGCGGGAGTCCACGAGCAGTACTTC
>TRBJ2-2|TRBV6-2/TRBV6-3|.|.
CASSQQGYTGELFF
TGTGCCAGCAGTCAGCAGGGCTACACCGGGGAGCTGTTTTTT
>TRBJ2-1|TRBV27|.|few
CASSLRASSGNEQFF
TGTGCCAGCAGTTTAAGAGCGAGCTCAGGGAATGAGCAGTTCTTC
>TRBJ2-1|TRBV18|.|few
CASSPAFAEQFF
TGTGCCAGCTCACCGGCCTTCGCTGAGCAGTTCTTC
>TRBJ2-3|TRBV6-5|.|.
CASSWGPDASTDTQYF
TGTGCCAGCAGTTGGGGCCCCGATGCTAGCACAGATACGCAGTATTTT
>TRBJ2-7|TRBV20-1|.|.
CSASGNPYEQYF
TGCAGTGCTAGCGGGAACCCCTACGAGCAGTACTTC
>TRBJ2-3|TRBV20-1|.|few
CSAREYLAQLTDTQYF
TGCAGTGCTAGAGAGTACCTAGCGCAGCTCACAGATACGCAGTATTTT
>TRBJ1-1|TRBV3-1|.|.
CASSHRGGTEAFF
TGTGCCAGCAGCCACCGGGGCGGGACTGAAGCTTTCTTT